Shown below are 5 T cell receptor beta chains from a single sample sequenced in a study of blood T cell repertoires in COVID-19. The repertoire was sequenced with immunoSEQ multiplex PCR; TCRdb's copy has only in-frame clones and lacks some. The sample holds around 250,000 clones, about 88% seen once. The specimen sequenced was PBMCs or T cells enriched from blood (not recorded which). All receptors derive from a man younger than 40 with acute COVID-19.

CDR3 in amino acids: CASSFDSPRHSGANVLTF. The CDR3 nucleotides read TGTGCCAGCAGCTTTGACAGCCCACGACACTCTGGGGCCAACGTCCTGACTTTC. The chain links TRBV11-2 to TRBJ2-6; tentatively, D is TRBD1 (5 bases). Germline V CDR1 and CDR2: SGHAT, FQNNGV. The CDR3 consists of 18 residues. Trimming removed 3 bases at V and 0 bases at J, with 15 bases between.

The J gene is TRBJ2-3, the V gene TRBV6-5, with TRBD1 matching over 8 bases. The CDR3 has 15 amino acids. CDR1 is MNHEY and CDR2 is SVGAGI in the germline V gene. After removal of 6 bases from V and 3 bases from J, the junction contained 8 bases not matched to a gene. CDR3 residues: CASRAGGRGTDTQYF. For the CDR3, the DNA is TGTGCCAGCAGGGCAGGGGGCAGAGGGACAGATACGCAGTATTTT.

Remarks on this clone: The junction departs from the called germline gene at one end, perhaps through a read error. This chain connects TRBV5-1 to TRBJ1-2, with 11 bases lining up with TRBD1. Looked up from germline, CDR1 is SGHRS and CDR2 is YFSETQ. There are 16 residues in the CDR3. DNA for the CDR3: TGTGCCAGCAGCTTGGGACAGGGGGTCATGAACTATGGCTACACCTTC. Its protein product is CASSLGQGVMNYGYTF. Using reference TRBV5-1 and TRBJ1-2 for the parts outside the CDR3, the full variable domain is KAGVTQTPRYLIKTRGQQVTLSCSPISGHRSVSWYQQTPGQGLQFLFEYFSETQRNKGNFPGRFSGRQFSNSRSEMNVSTLELGDSALYLCASSLGQGVMNYGYTFGSGTRLTVV.

This clone was counted a few times. This sample also contains other DNA sequences that code for the same CDR3. This chain connects TRBV9 to TRBJ1-2; weak D call: TRBD1 (6 bases). Per germline, CDR1 SGDLS and CDR2 YYNGEE. Trimming cost V 0 bases and J 2 bases, with 14 bases left between them. The CDR3 runs 16 residues. CDR3 nucleotides: TGTGCCAGCAGCGTAGGTGGAACAGGGTTAAACTATGGCTACACCTTC. Its translation: CASSVGGTGLNYGYTF.

V usage is TRBV11-3 and J usage is TRBJ2-3, with TRBD2 as a possible D gene (6 bases). Germline assignment: CDR1 SGHNT and CDR2 YENEEA. The CDR3 length is 14 residues. The V gene lost 4 bases and the J gene lost 0 bases, with 8 bases spanning the gap. The CDR3, as DNA: TGTGCCAGCAGCTCCGGGGGTAGCACAGATACGCAGTATTTT. Residues: CASSSGGSTDTQYF. Variable domain in full (rest from reference TRBV11-3 and TRBJ2-3): EAGVVQSPRYKIIEKKQPVAFWCNPISGHNTLYWYLQNLGQGPELLIRYENEEAVDDSQLPKDRFSAERLKGVDSTLKIQPAELGDSAVYLCASSSGGSTDTQYFGPGTRLTVL.